The rows below give T cell receptor beta chains drawn from one sample of a study of cytomegalovirus exposure and HLA in healthy donors. Assay: immunoSEQ multiplex PCR; the TCRdb copy retains only in-frame clones and omits some. This sample has over 150,000 clones, with roughly four fifths found just once. The sample was PBMCs. Receptor source: a girl aged 2-10 years in good health and CMV-seropositive. The CDR3 runs from the conserved cysteine through the conserved F or W. A D gene is named only where the DNA matches it firmly. Size is omitted from some rows. Given values are once, few, many or a class for expanded clones.

v_gene	d_gene	j_gene	abundance	CDR3nt	CDR3aa
TRBV6-1	.	TRBJ1-1	.	TGTGCCTCCAGCGTGAACACTGAAGCTTTCTTT	CASSVNTEAFF
TRBV10-1	.	TRBJ1-2	few	TGCGCCAGCCGTGGGCAGGGCTTCTATGGCTACACCTTC	CASRGQGFYGYTF
TRBV30	.	TRBJ1-1	.	TGTGCCTGGAGTGACGGGGGGCGGAACACTGAAGCTTTCTTT	CAWSDGGRNTEAFF
TRBV28	.	TRBJ2-4	.	TGTGCCAGCAGTTTGCAGGGTCTAGCCAAAAACATTCAGTACTTC	CASSLQGLAKNIQYF
TRBV29-1	.	TRBJ2-1	.	TGCAGCGTTGTGGCTGTTGAGCAGTTCTTC	CSVVAVEQFF
TRBV19	TRBD1	TRBJ1-3	few	TGTGCCAGTAGGCCGACAGGGATCAGCTCTGGAAACACCATATATTTT	CASRPTGISSGNTIYF
TRBV7-9	TRBD2	TRBJ2-7	.	TGTGCCAGCAGCTCAGGCGGGGGGGGCGAGCAGTACTTC	CASSSGGGGEQYF
TRBV7-9	.	TRBJ1-5	few	TGTGCCAGCAGCTTTTATAGCAATCAGCCCCAGCATTTT	CASSFYSNQPQHF
TRBV4-1	TRBD2	TRBJ2-2	.	TGCGCCAGCAGCCAAGATAGGCTAGCGGGATTGAACACCGGGGAGCTGTTTTTT	CASSQDRLAGLNTGELFF
TRBV30	TRBD2	TRBJ2-5	.	TGTGCCTGGAGTGTACGGGAGGGGAGTAGAGGGGAGACCCAGTACTTC	CAWSVREGSRGETQYF
TRBV6-4	TRBD2	TRBJ2-3	.	TGTGCCAGCAGTGAAGGACTAGCGGGAGCGGCTACGCAGTATTTT	CASSEGLAGAATQYF
TRBV10-3	TRBD2	TRBJ2-5	.	TGTGCCATCAGGAGGAGTCGGGGCGGGAGGGACCAAGAGACCCAGTACTTC	CAIRRSRGGRDQETQYF
TRBV7-9	TRBD2	TRBJ2-1	.	TGTGCCAGCAGCTTACCATGGACTAGCGGGATCTACAATGAGCAGTTCTTC	CASSLPWTSGIYNEQFF
TRBV4-1	.	TRBJ1-5	.	TGCGCCAGCAGCCCGGGACCATTCAGGGGTAGCAATCAGCCCCAGCATTTT	CASSPGPFRGSNQPQHF
TRBV2	TRBD1	TRBJ1-1	once	TGTGCCAGCAGTGTACAGGGGTACGCCACTGAAGCTTTCTTT	CASSVQGYATEAFF
TRBV5-1	.	TRBJ2-5	.	TGCGCCAGCAGCTTGGATGGAGGGGTCCAAGAGACCCAGTACTTC	CASSLDGGVQETQYF
TRBV28	TRBD2	TRBJ2-2	.	TGTGCCAGCAGTTTAGGTGCAGCGGGAGAAATCGGGGAGCTGTTTTTT	CASSLGAAGEIGELFF
TRBV29-1	.	TRBJ1-1	.	TGCAGCGTTGGGGGGGGGCAGGCGAACACTGAAGCTTTCTTT	CSVGGGQANTEAFF